These T cell receptor beta chains were read from a single sample in a study of breast tumors, draining lymph nodes, adjacent tissues. TCRdb reprocessed the multiplex PCR reads via MiXCR and lists one record per CDR3 protein. The profile shows about 220,000 distinct CDR3 sequences, less than 40% of them singletons. Material for sequencing was axillary lymph node tissue. All receptors derive from a female donor with breast cancer. Some clones in this sample may be carry-over from other donors' samples. Each CDR3 is given with its conserved first and last residue. The D gene is left open where the match is weak. Rows give clone size only sometimes, using once, few, many, or a class for an expanded clone.

J gene	clone size	V gene	D gene	CDR3 DNA	CDR3 protein
TRBJ2-3	many	TRBV19	.	TGTGCCAGTAGAACTACAGGGTTTGGCGGCACAGATACGCAGTATTTT	CASRTTGFGGTDTQYF
TRBJ2-1	.	TRBV20-1	TRBD1	TGCAGTGCCAGCAGGGCACCTGAAACAGGGGGGCCCTACAATGAGCAGTTCTTC	CSASRAPETGGPYNEQFF
TRBJ2-7	.	TRBV29-1	.	TGCAGCGGTTCTACCAGCGGAGCCTACGAGCAGTACTTC	CSGSTSGAYEQYF
TRBJ1-1	few	TRBV20-1	.	TGCAGTGCTAGAGATGCTAGGGGGACGAACACTGAAGCTTTCTTT	CSARDARGTNTEAFF
TRBJ2-1	.	TRBV6-5	TRBD1	TGTGCCAGCAGTCACTCAGTCGGACAGGTCGTTTTCAATGAGCAGTTCTTC	CASSHSVGQVVFNEQFF
TRBJ2-1	many	TRBV4-1	TRBD2	TGCGCCAGCAGCCAACCTCCTGGGACTAGCGGGAGAAATGAGCAGTTCTTC	CASSQPPGTSGRNEQFF
TRBJ2-5	many	TRBV19	.	TGTGCCAGTAGCCAAAAACCCAAGATAGCGGTTCAAGAGACCCAGTACTTC	CASSQKPKIAVQETQYF
TRBJ1-3	.	TRBV2	.	TGTGCCAGCAGTGCTGCCATTACGGGAAACACCATATATTTT	CASSAAITGNTIYF
TRBJ1-2	many	TRBV7-9	.	TGTGCCAGCAGCTCCGGGTCCGGAGGGAACTATGGCTACACCTTC	CASSSGSGGNYGYTF
TRBJ1-4	.	TRBV5-1	.	TGCGCCAGCAGCTCCGACCCGAGGGCTAATGAAAAACTGTTTTTT	CASSSDPRANEKLFF
TRBJ2-1	many	TRBV5-1	TRBD2	TGCGCCAGCAGCGCACCCGGGACTAGCGGGGGGACCTCCTACAATGAGCAGTTCTTC	CASSAPGTSGGTSYNEQFF
TRBJ2-5	few	TRBV5-1	.	TGCGCCAGCAGCTTGGCCCAAACCCTAGTCCAAGAGACCCAGTACTTC	CASSLAQTLVQETQYF
TRBJ2-7	many	TRBV20-1	TRBD2	TGCAGTGCTCGGTCAGCGGGGGGGCTCGAGCAGTACTTC	CSARSAGGLEQYF
TRBJ1-6	many	TRBV7-9	TRBD1	TGTGCCAGCAGCTTGGAGACAGGGGGCCCCTATAATTCACCCCTCCACTTT	CASSLETGGPYNSPLHF
TRBJ2-3	.	TRBV6-5	TRBD2	TGTGCCAGCAGTCGACGTGGGACTAGCGGGAGGGTAGGGGCTAGCACAGATACGCAGTATTTT	CASSRRGTSGRVGASTDTQYF
TRBJ2-2	many	TRBV2	.	TGTGCCAGCGCAAGGGACAATACGAACACCGGGGAGCTGTTTTTT	CASARDNTNTGELFF
TRBJ1-2	.	TRBV9	.	TGCGCCAGCAGCTCAAGTTCAGGGTTACGCGATGGCTACACCTTC	CASSSSSGLRDGYTF
TRBJ2-1	many	TRBV2	.	TGTGCCAGCAGTGAGGAAGCGGCGGTCTACAATGAGCAGTTCTTC	CASSEEAAVYNEQFF
TRBJ1-1	.	TRBV24-1	TRBD1	TGTGCCACCAGGAACAGGGGGTACACTGAAGCTTTCTTT	CATRNRGYTEAFF
TRBJ1-2	many	TRBV7-8	.	TGTGCCAGCAGCTTAGTGGGGCGGGGGTATGGCTACACCTTC	CASSLVGRGYGYTF
TRBJ1-6	few	TRBV5-1	.	TGCGCCAGCAGCACCAACGGCAATTCACCCCTCCACTTT	CASSTNGNSPLHF
TRBJ1-6	many	TRBV6-5	.	TGTGCCAGCAGGAAAGACCGGTCTTCACCCCTCCACTTT	CASRKDRSSPLHF
TRBJ1-2	many	TRBV4-1	.	TGCGCCAGCAGCCAAGTAGGACAGTGGGTCGGGATCTATGGCTACACCTTC	CASSQVGQWVGIYGYTF
TRBJ1-5	many	TRBV7-9	.	TGTGCCAGCAGCGTTATAAGTGGGCCCCAGCATTTT	CASSVISGPQHF
TRBJ2-1	many	TRBV5-1	.	TGCGCCAGCAGCCCCCATTACAATGAGCAGTTCTTC	CASSPHYNEQFF
TRBJ2-1	many	TRBV6-4	TRBD2	TGTGCCAGCAGTGAGCCGCTAGCGGGGGGCGTAAACAATGAGCAGTTCTTC	CASSEPLAGGVNNEQFF
TRBJ1-2	many	TRBV19	.	TGTGCCAGTAGTATGGACTATGGCTACACCTTC	CASSMDYGYTF
TRBJ2-7	many	TRBV4-3	.	TGCGCCAGCAGCCAAGATTTGATGTTTATCGGAAACCCCAATGACGAGCAGTACTTC	CASSQDLMFIGNPNDEQYF
TRBJ2-3	.	TRBV6-4	TRBD1	TGTGCCAGCAGTCACGGGACAGGATCCCGCACAGATACGCAGTATTTT	CASSHGTGSRTDTQYF
TRBJ1-3	.	TRBV2	.	TGTGCCAGCAGGGGGAGTAACTATGGCTACACCATATATTTT	CASRGSNYGYTIYF
TRBJ1-6	.	TRBV3-1	TRBD1	TGTGCCAGCAAGGGACAGATATATAATTCACCCCTCCACTTT	CASKGQIYNSPLHF
TRBJ1-3	.	TRBV12-3/TRBV12-4	TRBD1	TGTGCCAGCCACGGACCGTTACAGGGGGACACCATATATTTT	CASHGPLQGDTIYF
TRBJ2-5	many	TRBV10-2	TRBD2	TGCGCCAGCAGTGAGTGGGCGGGGGGACCCTGGGAGACCCAGTACTTC	CASSEWAGGPWETQYF
TRBJ2-7	.	TRBV20-1	TRBD2	TGCAGTGCTAGAGGTAGCAGGCGGGGGTCCTACGAGCAGTACTTC	CSARGSRRGSYEQYF
TRBJ2-2	.	TRBV24-1	TRBD2	TGTGCCACCAGTGAAGGGACTAGCGACGCCGGGGAGCTGTTTTTT	CATSEGTSDAGELFF
TRBJ2-7	many	TRBV30	TRBD2	TGTGCCTGGAAACCTCTAGCGGGAGGCTACGAGCAGTACTTC	CAWKPLAGGYEQYF
TRBJ2-1	.	TRBV29-1	TRBD1	TGCAGCCCCTGGACAGGGGAGTATAGGGAGCAGTTCTTC	CSPWTGEYREQFF
TRBJ2-7	.	TRBV7-2	TRBD1	TGTGCCAGCAGCCCGCAAACAGGGGGCGACGGTCTATCCTACGAGCAGTACTTC	CASSPQTGGDGLSYEQYF
TRBJ1-5	.	TRBV20-1	.	TGCAGTGCGAGGCGGAATCCTAATCAGCCCCAGCATTTT	CSARRNPNQPQHF
TRBJ1-6	.	TRBV20-1	TRBD1	TGCAGTGCTCTCGCGACGTCGGGACAGGGGCAATCACCCCTCCACTTT	CSALATSGQGQSPLHF
TRBJ1-1	.	TRBV12-3/TRBV12-4	.	TGTGCCAGCAGTTTAAGACGGGAGAACACTGAAGCTTTCTTT	CASSLRRENTEAFF
TRBJ2-7	.	TRBV6-6	.	TGTGCCAGCAGTCACCAGGACGGGGCCTACGAGCAGTACTTC	CASSHQDGAYEQYF
TRBJ2-5	many	TRBV4-2	.	TGTGCCAGCAGCCTACGGACTATCCAAGAGACCCAGTACTTC	CASSLRTIQETQYF
TRBJ2-3	.	TRBV19	.	TGTGCCAGTAGTAGGGGAGTGGGAGATAGCACAGATACGCAGTATTTT	CASSRGVGDSTDTQYF
TRBJ2-3	many	TRBV10-1	.	TGCGCCAGCAGCCTTCCGGGAAGCACAGATACGCAGTATTTT	CASSLPGSTDTQYF
TRBJ2-7	many	TRBV19	.	TGTGCCAGTAGTGAGTCAGGTGGGTTTAGCACCTCCTACGAGCAGTACTTC	CASSESGGFSTSYEQYF
TRBJ1-6	many	TRBV20-1	.	TGCAGTGCTAGAGCTCCGGGACACGTGAATTCACCCCTCCACTTT	CSARAPGHVNSPLHF
TRBJ1-6	many	TRBV3-1	TRBD1	TGTGCCAGCAGGCCGGGACAGGGTAATAATTCACCCCTCCACTTT	CASRPGQGNNSPLHF
TRBJ2-5	many	TRBV6-6	.	TGTGCCAGCAGTCCCCCCCGGGAACTAAGGGGAGAGACCCAGTACTTC	CASSPPRELRGETQYF
TRBJ1-2	.	TRBV20-1	.	TGCAGCGTAGACTTTAGCCATGGCTACACCTTC	CSVDFSHGYTF
TRBJ1-1	.	TRBV7-3	TRBD1	TGTGCCAGCAGCGTGGGACAGTCGAACGGTGAAGCTTTCTTT	CASSVGQSNGEAFF
TRBJ2-7	few	TRBV18	TRBD2	TGTGCCAGCTCACCCGAAACTAGCGGTGGAAAGCAGTACTTC	CASSPETSGGKQYF
TRBJ1-1	.	TRBV11-3	.	TGTGCCAGCAGCTTTGAACCATACGGGGCTGAAGCTTTCTTT	CASSFEPYGAEAFF
TRBJ2-5	many	TRBV5-8	.	TGTGCCAGCAGCTTGCGTGGTTCAGGGGTACGGACCCAGTACTTC	CASSLRGSGVRTQYF
TRBJ1-6	.	TRBV20-1	TRBD1	TGCAGTGCTAGGCAAAGGACAGGGGGCAATTCACCCCTCCACTTT	CSARQRTGGNSPLHF
TRBJ2-7	many	TRBV20-1	TRBD2	TGCAGTGTCTCCGGGACTAGGGTCTACGAGCAGTACTTC	CSVSGTRVYEQYF
TRBJ2-3	many	TRBV7-9	.	TGTGCCAGCAGCTGGGACACCTCCACAGATACGCAGTATTTT	CASSWDTSTDTQYF